These 10 T cell receptor beta chains were sequenced from one sample in a study of T cells in tuberculosis. After thawing and overnight rest, PBMC were stained with GMM-loaded CD1B tetramer, viability dye and anti-CD3 for sorting. The CD1B tetramers carried C32 glucose monomycolate purified from Rhodococcus equi. The protocol was immunoSEQ multiplex PCR, while the TCRdb copy is restricted to in-frame clones and leaves out a portion. Of approximately 57,000 clones in the sample, 88% were seen once. The sample was CD1b-GMM tetramer-negative cells sorted from PBMCs. These receptors originate from an adult woman with latent tuberculosis.

The V and J genes are TRBV4-2 and TRBJ1-3; D is ambiguous. Trimming left V 0 bases short and J 1 base short, with 7 bases between. This CDR3 has 15 residues. Germline CDR1 reads LGHNA; CDR2 reads YNFKEQ. The CDR3 region is CASSQDRTSGNTIYF. CDR3 nucleotides: TGTGCCAGCAGCCAAGATAGGACTTCTGGAAACACCATATATTTT.

The chain has TRBV4-2 and TRBJ2-2; possible D gene TRBD2, 5 bases. Germline lookup yields CDR1 LGHNA and CDR2 YNFKEQ. V was shortened by 5 bases and J by 1 base, with 11 bases between the two germline ends. CDR3 size: 15 residues. In nucleotides, the CDR3 is TGTGCCAGCAGCTTCCAGAGCGGGAACACCGGGGAGCTGTTTTTT. Residues: CASSFQSGNTGELFF.

The J gene is TRBJ2-3, the V gene TRBV5-1, with 10 bases aligning to TRBD2. The CDR3 has 14 residues. J lost 3 bases, V lost 9 bases, and 7 bases had no gene match. CDR1 and CDR2 (germline): SGHRS, YFSETQ. The CDR3 DNA sequence: TGCGCCACCCGGAGCGGGGGGGAAACAGATACGCAGTATTTT. Its protein product is CATRSGGETDTQYF.

The CDR3 reads CASSLGTSGLNEQYF. The DNA of the CDR3 is TGTGCCAGCAGCTTAGGGACTAGCGGGTTGAACGAGCAGTACTTC. This chain joins TRBV13 and TRBJ2-7; 10 positions agree with TRBD2. The CDR3 is made up of 15 amino acids. Unmatched junction bases numbered 4, after V lost 0 bases and J lost 5 bases. Germline V gives CDR1 PRHDT, CDR2 FYEKMQ (reference sequence).

This sequence joins TRBV5-4 and TRBJ2-7; tentatively, D is TRBD1 (6 bases). Germline values: CDR1 SGHNT, CDR2 YYREEE (reference sequence). The length of the CDR3 is 16 residues. The V end lost 2 bases, the J end lost 4 bases, and 19 bases lay between the germline ends. The CDR3 loop is CASSFSGTPFYYEQYF. The CDR3 DNA reads TGTGCCAGCAGCTTCTCCGGGACACCCTTTTATTACGAGCAGTACTTC.

This chain links TRBV30 with TRBJ2-5; tentatively, D is TRBD2 (5 bases). The CDR3 spans 13 residues. Germline CDR1 and CDR2: GTSNPN and SVGIG (reference sequence). V shed 5 bases and J shed 3 bases, with 13 bases lying between them. CDR3 protein: CAWSRGSEETQYF. CDR3 DNA sequence: TGTGCCTGGTCCCGGGGTTCCGAAGAGACCCAGTACTTC.

J is TRBJ2-5 and V is TRBV7-9; D is perhaps TRBD2 (5 bases). Judging by the DNA end, TRBJ2-7 fits better; the J call may be wrong. Germline V gene lookup returns CDR1 SEHNR and CDR2 FQNEAQ (reference sequence). CDR3 size: 15 residues. The CDR3 sequence: CASSVSTGTDYEQYF. Here the CDR3 DNA reads TGTGCCAGCAGCGTTTCAACGGGAACAGACTACGAGCAGTACTTC.

This clone showed up just once. The V gene is TRBV7-8, the J gene TRBJ2-1, with D perhaps matching TRBD2 (5 bases). This CDR3 comprises 16 residues. The V gene lost 2 bases and the J gene lost 3 bases, with 14 bases spanning the gap. Germline V lookup: CDR1 SGHVS, CDR2 FQNEAQ. The CDR3 sequence is CASSLLALTIYNEQFF. CDR3 sequence (DNA): TGTGCCAGCAGCTTACTAGCCTTGACTATCTACAATGAGCAGTTCTTC.

The rearrangement links TRBV7-2 to TRBJ1-1; 8 positions match TRBD1. From germline, CDR1 is SGHTA and CDR2 FQGNSA. CDR3 length equals 16 residues. J gave up 3 bases and V 4 bases, and 10 bases lay outside the gene matches. The CDR3 protein is CASSSVGQGGDTEAFF. CDR3 DNA sequence: TGTGCCAGCAGCTCGGTCGGACAGGGAGGCGACACTGAAGCTTTCTTT.

V and J are TRBV27 and TRBJ2-1, with D unresolved. Germline assignment: CDR1 MNHEY and CDR2 SMNVEV (reference sequence). CDR3 length: 14 amino acids. V lost 3 bases, J lost 14 bases, and 20 bases lay in between. CDR3 DNA: TGTGCCAGCAGTTTCGCTCGGAGCTTTACAAGGAAGTTCTTC. Residues: CASSFARSFTRKFF.